The next 11 T cell receptor beta chains were all read from a single sample in a study of T cell clonality in common variable immunodeficiency. Clones were sequenced by immunoSEQ multiplex PCR, and TCRdb holds only the in-frame ones, with some missing. This sample carries approximately 81,000 clones, none of them present only once. The sequenced sample consisted of peripheral blood mononuclear cells. The receptors derive from a person between 18 and 70 years old in good health.

This clone occurred many times. The sequenced part of the CDR3 DNA is TGTGCCAGCAGCCCCTCCCTTACCCGTTGGGGCAACACTGAA. Its translation: CASSPSLTRWGNTE. The full CDR3 protein is CASSPSLTRWGNTEAFF. The gene calls are TRBV4-2 and TRBJ1-1, with D tentatively TRBD1 (5 bases). The read terminates 3 residues before the CDR3 end, so the remaining end is supplied by the germline J gene. The V and J ends lost 4 bases and 2 bases respectively, with 20 bases between them. The germline V gene has CDR1 LGHNA and CDR2 YNFKEQ. CDR3 length equals 17 residues.

This clone was counted at least ten times. The read halts 3 residues ahead of the CDR3 end, with the missing end drawn from the germline J gene. This sequence joins TRBV20-1 and TRBJ2-5; 10 bases line up with TRBD2. The CDR3 spans 17 residues. Germline V gene data show CDR1 as DFQATT and CDR2 as SNEGSKA (reference sequence). V was clipped by 5 bases and J by 0 bases; unmatched bases: 12. The sequenced CDR3 bases are TGCAGTGCTCGACGAGGACTAGCGGAATTGTACCAAGAGACC. Translating it yields CSARRGLAELYQET. The CDR3 in full is CSARRGLAELYQETQYF.

In this sample, this clone turned up many times. The chain's CDR3 is CASTQGKNTGELFF. CDR3 bases read: TGTGCCAGCACCCAGGGAAAGAACACCGGGGAG. The genes are TRBV6-2 or TRBV6-3 and TRBJ2-2; tentatively, D is TRBD1 (5 bases). The read gets to within 3 residues of the CDR3 end, and the germline J gene fills in the rest. CDR3 size: 14 residues. Germline loops: CDR1 MNHEY, CDR2 SVGEGT. The V end lost 7 bases, the J end lost 1 base, and 10 bases lay between the germline ends.

There are many counts of this clone. The read gets to within 3 residues of the CDR3 end, and the germline J gene fills in the rest. The V gene is TRBV6-4, the J gene TRBJ2-7, with 13 bases identical to TRBD2. CDR1 is MRHNA, CDR2 SNTAGT, per germline. V was clipped by 6 bases and J by 4 bases; unmatched bases: 15. CDR3 length: 18 amino acids. Partial CDR3 DNA: TGTGCCAGCAGGGACAACCCTTGGACTAGCGGGAGATATTACGAG. It specifies CASRDNPWTSGRYYE. The CDR3, in full, reads CASRDNPWTSGRYYEQYF.

This clone was observed many times. From the germline J gene comes the end of the CDR3, since the read stops 3 residues before it. The V gene is TRBV19, the J gene TRBJ2-6, with 8 positions matching TRBD1. This CDR3 contains 20 residues. J was trimmed by 0 bases and V by 4 bases; bases with no gene match: 14. The germline V gene encodes CDR1 LNHDA and CDR2 SQIVND (reference sequence). This CDR3 is CASSRNTGTGSLSGANVLTF. CDR3 bases read: TGTGCCAGTAGTAGGAATACCGGGACAGGTTCTCTCTCTGGGGCCAACGTC.

At least ten counts were recorded for this clone. Sequencing ends 3 residues short of the CDR3 end; the germline J gene provides the rest. The chain combines TRBV19 with TRBJ2-1; 13 nucleotides match TRBD2. The junction had 11 bases not matched to a gene; V was cut back by 6 bases and J by 6 bases. The germline V gene encodes CDR1 LNHDA and CDR2 SQIVND (reference sequence). The CDR3 contains 17 residues. CDR3 amino acids: CASRRAPGLAGANEQFF. CDR3 DNA, as far as it was read: TGTGCCAGTAGGAGGGCCCCAGGACTAGCGGGAGCCAATGAG. The variable domain in full, completed from reference TRBV19 and TRBJ2-1, reads DGGITQSPKYLFRKEGQNVTLSCEQNLNHDAMYWYRQDPGQGLRLIYYSQIVNDFQKGDIAEGYSVSREKKESFPLTVTSAQKNPTAFYLCASRRAPGLAGANEQFFGPGTRLTVL.

This clone was recorded at least ten times. The read stops 3 residues short of the end of the CDR3; the missing end is completed from the germline J gene. The genes are TRBV7-2 and TRBJ2-7, with 7 nucleotides matching TRBD1. V gave up 0 bases and J gave up 2 bases; unmatched junction bases: 4. Germline V gene sequence: CDR1 SGHTA, CDR2 FQGNSA. This CDR3 spans 15 amino acids. The CDR3 region is CASSLATGETYEQYF. CDR3 DNA, as far as it was read: TGTGCCAGCAGCTTAGCCACAGGGGAAACCTACGAG.

This clone has ten or more counts. The read terminates 3 residues before the CDR3 end, so the remaining end is supplied by the germline J gene. The rearrangement joins TRBV7-6 to TRBJ2-2; 8 bases fit TRBD2. Germline CDR1 is SGHVS and CDR2 is FNYEAQ. The CDR3 contains 17 residues. The trim removed 1 base at V and 4 bases at J, leaving 8 bases unmatched. CDR3 DNA (partial): TGTGCCAGCAGCTTAGGGTCGGGACTAGGGGTCACCGGGGAG. As protein: CASSLGSGLGVTGE. The CDR3 as a whole reads CASSLGSGLGVTGELFF.

This clone was seen repeatedly, ten times or more. The read ends 3 residues before the CDR3 terminus; that terminus is restored from the germline J gene. The gene calls are TRBV20-1 and TRBJ2-5; D unresolved. V shed 4 bases and J shed 2 bases, with 11 bases lying between them. The length of the CDR3 is 13 residues. CDR1 is DFQATT and CDR2 is SNEGSKA in the germline V gene (reference sequence). CDR3 bases read: TGCAGTGCTACTGTCCAGATTCAAGAGACC. Protein sequence: CSATVQIQET. The whole CDR3 sequence is CSATVQIQETQYF.

Many counts were recorded for this clone. The CDR3 end falls 3 residues outside the read, so it is completed with the germline J gene. The J gene is TRBJ1-1, the V gene TRBV23-1; D not resolved. TRBV23-1 has ORF status, its function being uncertain. The CDR3 loop spans 17 amino acids. Trimming removed 0 bases from V and 1 base from J, with 15 bases in between. The CDR3 here is CASSQSGRSVENTEAFF. The covered CDR3 bases are TGCGCCAGCAGTCAATCCGGCAGGTCTGTTGAGAACACTGAA.

Ten or more counts support this clone. The observed sequence ends 3 residues before the CDR3 terminus, with the missing tail filled in from the germline J gene. The chain combines TRBV20-1 with TRBJ2-5, with D possibly matching TRBD1 (7 bases). Germline CDR1 and CDR2: DFQATT and SNEGSKA (reference sequence). There are 12 residues in the CDR3. V lost 5 bases and J lost 5, with 12 bases in between. The CDR3 loop reads CSAQGGMETQYF. The part of the CDR3 DNA that was read is TGCAGTGCTCAGGGGGGAATGGAGACC.